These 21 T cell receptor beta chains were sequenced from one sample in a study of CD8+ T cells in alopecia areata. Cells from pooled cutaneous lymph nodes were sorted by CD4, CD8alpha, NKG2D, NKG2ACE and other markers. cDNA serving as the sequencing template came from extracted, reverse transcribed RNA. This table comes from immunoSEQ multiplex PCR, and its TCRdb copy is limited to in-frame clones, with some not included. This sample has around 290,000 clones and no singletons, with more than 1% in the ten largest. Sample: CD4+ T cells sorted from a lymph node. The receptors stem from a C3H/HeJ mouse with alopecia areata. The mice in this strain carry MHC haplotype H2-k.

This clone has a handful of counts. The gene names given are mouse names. The CDR3 here is CASSPPGQQDTQYF. The sequenced CDR3 bases are TGTGCCAGCAGTCCTCCGGGACAACAAGAC. The chain combines TRBV19 with TRBJ2-5; D might be TRBD1 (6 bases). The CDR3 end is not reached by the read, which stops 4 residues before it; the germline J gene fills it in. The CDR3 sequence is 14 residues long. Trimming shortened V by 4 bases and J by 3 bases, and 12 bases separated the two germline ends. Germline CDR1 FNHDT, CDR2 SITEND (reference sequence).

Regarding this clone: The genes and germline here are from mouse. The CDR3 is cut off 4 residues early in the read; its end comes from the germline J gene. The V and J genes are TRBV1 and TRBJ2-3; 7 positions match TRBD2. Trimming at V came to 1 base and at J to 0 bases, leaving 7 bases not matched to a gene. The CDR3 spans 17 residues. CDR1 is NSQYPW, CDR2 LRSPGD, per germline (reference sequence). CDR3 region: CTCSAGLTGASAETLYF. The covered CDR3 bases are TGCACCTGCAGTGCAGGACTTACTGGGGCTAGTGCAGAA.

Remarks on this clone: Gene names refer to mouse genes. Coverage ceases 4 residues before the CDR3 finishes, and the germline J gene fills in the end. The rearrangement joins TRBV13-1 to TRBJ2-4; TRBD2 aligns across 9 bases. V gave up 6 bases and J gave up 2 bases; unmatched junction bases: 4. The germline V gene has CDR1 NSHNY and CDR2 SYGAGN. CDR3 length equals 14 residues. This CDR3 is CASKRLGDQNTLYF. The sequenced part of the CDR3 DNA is TGTGCCAGCAAGCGACTGGGGGATCAAAAC.

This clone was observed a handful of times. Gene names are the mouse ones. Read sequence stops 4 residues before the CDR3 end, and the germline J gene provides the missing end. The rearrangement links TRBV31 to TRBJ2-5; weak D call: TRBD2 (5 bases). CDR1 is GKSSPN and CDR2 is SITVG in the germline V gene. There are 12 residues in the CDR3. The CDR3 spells CAWSWGSDTQYF. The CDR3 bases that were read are TGTGCCTGGAGTTGGGGTTCGGAC. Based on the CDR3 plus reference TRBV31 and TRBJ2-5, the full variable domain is AQTIHQWPVAEIKAVGSPLSLGCTIKGKSSPNLYWYWQATGGTLQQLFYSITVGQVESVVQLNLSASRPKDDQFILSTEKLLLSHSGFYLCAWSWGSDTQYFGPGTRLLVL.

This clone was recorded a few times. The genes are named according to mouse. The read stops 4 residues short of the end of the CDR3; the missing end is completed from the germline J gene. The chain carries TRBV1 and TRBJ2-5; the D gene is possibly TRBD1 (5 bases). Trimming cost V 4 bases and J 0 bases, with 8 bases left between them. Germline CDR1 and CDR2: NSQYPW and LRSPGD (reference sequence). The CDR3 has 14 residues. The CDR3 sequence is CTCSGQPNQDTQYF. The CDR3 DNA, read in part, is TGCACCTGCAGTGGACAGCCTAACCAAGAC.

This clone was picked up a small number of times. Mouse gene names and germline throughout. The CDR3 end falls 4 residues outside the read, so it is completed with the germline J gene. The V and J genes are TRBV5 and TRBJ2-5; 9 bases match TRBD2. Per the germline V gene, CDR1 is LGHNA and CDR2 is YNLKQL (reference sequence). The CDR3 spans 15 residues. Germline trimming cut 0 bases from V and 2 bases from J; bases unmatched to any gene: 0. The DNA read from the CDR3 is TGTGCCAGCAGCCAAGATGGGGGGGCCCAAGAC. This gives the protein CASSQDGGAQD. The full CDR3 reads CASSQDGGAQDTQYF.

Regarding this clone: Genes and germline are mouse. CDR3 amino acids: CASSQVLGGFQDTQYF. The CDR3 bases that were read are TGTGCCAGCAGCCAAGTTCTGGGGGGCTTCCAAGAC. The genes are TRBV5 and TRBJ2-5; 8 bases are shared with TRBD2. The read halts 4 residues ahead of the CDR3 end, with the missing end drawn from the germline J gene. The germline CDR1 and CDR2 sequences are LGHNA and YNLKQL (reference sequence). Losses at the gene ends were 1 base for V and 2 bases for J; bases not matched to a gene: 5. The CDR3 has 16 residues.

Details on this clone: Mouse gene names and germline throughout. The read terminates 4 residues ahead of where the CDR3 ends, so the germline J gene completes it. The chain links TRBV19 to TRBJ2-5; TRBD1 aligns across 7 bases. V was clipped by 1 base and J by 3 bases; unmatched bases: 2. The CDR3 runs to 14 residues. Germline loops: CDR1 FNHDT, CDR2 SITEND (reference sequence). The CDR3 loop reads CASSITRGQDTQYF. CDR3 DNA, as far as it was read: TGTGCCAGCAGTATAACCAGGGGGCAAGAC.

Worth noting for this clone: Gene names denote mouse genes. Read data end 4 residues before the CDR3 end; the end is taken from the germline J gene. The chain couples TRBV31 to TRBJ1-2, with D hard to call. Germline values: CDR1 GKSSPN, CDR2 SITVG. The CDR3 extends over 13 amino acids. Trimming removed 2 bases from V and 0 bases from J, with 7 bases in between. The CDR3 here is CAWSETPNSDYTF. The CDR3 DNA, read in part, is TGTGCCTGGAGTGAGACACCAAACTCC.

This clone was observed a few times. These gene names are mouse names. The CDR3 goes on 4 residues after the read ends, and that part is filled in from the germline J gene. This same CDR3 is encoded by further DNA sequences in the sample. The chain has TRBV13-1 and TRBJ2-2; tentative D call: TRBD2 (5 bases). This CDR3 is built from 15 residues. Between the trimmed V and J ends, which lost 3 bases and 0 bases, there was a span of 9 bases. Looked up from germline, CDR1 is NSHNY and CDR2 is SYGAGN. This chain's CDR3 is CASSGLGANTGQLYF. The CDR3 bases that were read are TGTGCCAGCAGTGGGCTGGGCGCAAACACCGGG.

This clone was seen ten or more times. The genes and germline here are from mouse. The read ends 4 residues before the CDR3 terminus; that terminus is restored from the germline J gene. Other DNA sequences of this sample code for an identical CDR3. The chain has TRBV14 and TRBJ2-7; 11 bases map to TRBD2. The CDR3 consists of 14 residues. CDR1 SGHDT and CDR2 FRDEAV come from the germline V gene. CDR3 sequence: CASSPGTGGYEQYF. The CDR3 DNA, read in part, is TGTGCCAGCAGTCCCGGGACTGGGGGTTAT.

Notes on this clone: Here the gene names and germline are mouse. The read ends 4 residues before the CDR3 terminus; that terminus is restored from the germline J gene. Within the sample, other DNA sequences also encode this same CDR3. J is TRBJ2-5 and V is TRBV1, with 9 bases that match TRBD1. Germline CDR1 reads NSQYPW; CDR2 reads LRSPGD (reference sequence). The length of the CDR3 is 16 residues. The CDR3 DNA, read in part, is TGCACCTGCAGTGCAGATCTGGGACAGGGAGGAGAC. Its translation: CTCSADLGQGGD. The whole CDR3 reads CTCSADLGQGGDTQYF. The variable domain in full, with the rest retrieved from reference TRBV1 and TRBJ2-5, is VTLLEQNPRWRLVPRGQAVNLRCILKNSQYPWMSWYQQDLQKQLQWLFTLRSPGDKEVKSLPGADYLATRVTDTELRLQVANMSQGRTLYCTCSADLGQGGDTQYFGPGTRLLVL.

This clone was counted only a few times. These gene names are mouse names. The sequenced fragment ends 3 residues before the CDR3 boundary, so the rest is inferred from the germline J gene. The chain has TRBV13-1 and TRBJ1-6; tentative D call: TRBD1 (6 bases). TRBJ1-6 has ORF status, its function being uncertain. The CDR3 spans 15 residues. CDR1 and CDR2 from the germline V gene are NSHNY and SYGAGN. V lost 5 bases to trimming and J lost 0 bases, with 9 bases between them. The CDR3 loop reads CASRRDNSYNSPLYF. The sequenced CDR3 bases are TGTGCCAGCAGGAGGGACAATTCCTATAATTCGCCC.

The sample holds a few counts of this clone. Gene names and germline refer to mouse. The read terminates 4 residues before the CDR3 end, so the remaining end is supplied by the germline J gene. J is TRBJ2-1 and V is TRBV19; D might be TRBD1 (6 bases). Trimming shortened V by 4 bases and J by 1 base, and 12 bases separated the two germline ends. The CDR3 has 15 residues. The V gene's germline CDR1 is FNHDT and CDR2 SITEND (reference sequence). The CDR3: CASSPPGTNYAEQFF. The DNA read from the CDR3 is TGTGCCAGCAGTCCTCCCGGGACAAACTATGCT.

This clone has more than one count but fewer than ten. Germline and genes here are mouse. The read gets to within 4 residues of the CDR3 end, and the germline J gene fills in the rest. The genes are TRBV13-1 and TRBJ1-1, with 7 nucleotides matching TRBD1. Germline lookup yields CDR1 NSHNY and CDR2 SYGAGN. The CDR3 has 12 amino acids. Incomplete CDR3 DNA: TGTGCCAGCAGTGCCGGGACAGCA. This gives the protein CASSAGTA. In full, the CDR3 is CASSAGTAEVFF.

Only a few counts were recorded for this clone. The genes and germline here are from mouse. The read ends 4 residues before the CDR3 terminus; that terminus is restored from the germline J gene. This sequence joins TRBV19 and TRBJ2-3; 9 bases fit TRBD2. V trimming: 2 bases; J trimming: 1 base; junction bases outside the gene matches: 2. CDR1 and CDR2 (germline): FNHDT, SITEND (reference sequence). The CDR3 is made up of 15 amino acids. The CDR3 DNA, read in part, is TGTGCCAGCAGTATTGACTGGGGGCGTGCAGAA. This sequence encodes CASSIDWGRAE. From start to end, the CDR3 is CASSIDWGRAETLYF. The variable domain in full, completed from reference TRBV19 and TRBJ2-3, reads GGIITQTPKFLIGQEGQKLTLKCQQNFNHDTMYWYRQDSGKGLRLIYYSITENDLQKGDLSEGYDASREKKSSFSLTVTSAQKNEMAVFLCASSIDWGRAETLYFGSGTRLTVL.

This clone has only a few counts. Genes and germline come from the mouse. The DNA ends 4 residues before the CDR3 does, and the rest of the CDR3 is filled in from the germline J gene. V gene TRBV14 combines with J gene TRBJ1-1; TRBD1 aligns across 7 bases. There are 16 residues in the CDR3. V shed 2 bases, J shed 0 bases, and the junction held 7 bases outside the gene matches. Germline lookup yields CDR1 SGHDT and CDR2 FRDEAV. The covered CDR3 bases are TGTGCCAGCAGTTTAAGGGCAGGGGGTGCAAACACA. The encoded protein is CASSLRAGGANT. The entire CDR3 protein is CASSLRAGGANTEVFF.

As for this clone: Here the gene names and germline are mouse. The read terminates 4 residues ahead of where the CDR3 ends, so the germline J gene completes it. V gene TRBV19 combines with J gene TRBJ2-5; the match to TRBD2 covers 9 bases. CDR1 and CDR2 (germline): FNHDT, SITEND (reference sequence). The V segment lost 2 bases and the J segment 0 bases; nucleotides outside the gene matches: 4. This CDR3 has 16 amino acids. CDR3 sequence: CASSILGGINQDTQYF. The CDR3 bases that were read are TGTGCCAGCAGTATCCTGGGGGGGATTAACCAAGAC.

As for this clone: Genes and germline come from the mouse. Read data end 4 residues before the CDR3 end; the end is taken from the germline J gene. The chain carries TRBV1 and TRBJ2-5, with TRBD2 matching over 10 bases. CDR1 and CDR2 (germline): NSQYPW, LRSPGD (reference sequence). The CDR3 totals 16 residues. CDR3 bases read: TGCACCTGCAGTGCTCCCTGGGGGGGCGCCGGAGAC. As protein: CTCSAPWGGAGD. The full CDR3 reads CTCSAPWGGAGDTQYF.

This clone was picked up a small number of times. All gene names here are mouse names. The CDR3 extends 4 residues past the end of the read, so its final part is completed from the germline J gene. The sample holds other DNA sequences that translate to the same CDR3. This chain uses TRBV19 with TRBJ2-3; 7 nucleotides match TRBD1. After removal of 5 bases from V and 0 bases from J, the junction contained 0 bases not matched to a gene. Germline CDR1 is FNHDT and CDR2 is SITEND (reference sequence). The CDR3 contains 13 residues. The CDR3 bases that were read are TGTGCCAGCAGCAGGGGGAGTGCAGAA. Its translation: CASSRGSAE. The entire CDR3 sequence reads CASSRGSAETLYF.

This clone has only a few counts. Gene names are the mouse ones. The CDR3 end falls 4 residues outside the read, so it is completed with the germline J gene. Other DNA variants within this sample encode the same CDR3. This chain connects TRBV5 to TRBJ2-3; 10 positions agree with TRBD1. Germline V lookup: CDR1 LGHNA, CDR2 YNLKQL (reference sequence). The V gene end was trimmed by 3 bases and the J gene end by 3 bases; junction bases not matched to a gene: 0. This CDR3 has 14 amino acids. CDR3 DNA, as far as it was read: TGTGCCAGCAGCCAGGACAGGGGGGCAGAA. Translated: CASSQDRGAE. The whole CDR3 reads CASSQDRGAETLYF.